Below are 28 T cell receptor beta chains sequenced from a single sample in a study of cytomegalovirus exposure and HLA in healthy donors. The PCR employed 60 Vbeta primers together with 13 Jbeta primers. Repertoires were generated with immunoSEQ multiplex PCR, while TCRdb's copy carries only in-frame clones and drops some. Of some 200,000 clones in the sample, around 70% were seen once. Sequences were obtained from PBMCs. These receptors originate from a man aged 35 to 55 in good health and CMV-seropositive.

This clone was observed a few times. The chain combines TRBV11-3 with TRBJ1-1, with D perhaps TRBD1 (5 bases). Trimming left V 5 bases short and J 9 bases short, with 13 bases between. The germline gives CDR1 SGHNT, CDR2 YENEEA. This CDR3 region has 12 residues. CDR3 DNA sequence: TGTGCCAGCAGCCCCCGGGGGGGGAAAGCTTTCTTT. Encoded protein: CASSPRGGKAFF. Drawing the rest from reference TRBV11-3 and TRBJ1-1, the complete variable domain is EAGVVQSPRYKIIEKKQPVAFWCNPISGHNTLYWYLQNLGQGPELLIRYENEEAVDDSQLPKDRFSAERLKGVDSTLKIQPAELGDSAVYLCASSPRGGKAFFGQGTRLTVV.

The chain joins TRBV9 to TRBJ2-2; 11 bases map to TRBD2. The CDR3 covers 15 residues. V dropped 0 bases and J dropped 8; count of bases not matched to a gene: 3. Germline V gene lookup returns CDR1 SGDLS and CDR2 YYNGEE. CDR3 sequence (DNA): TGTGCCAGCAGCGTAGCTCGGACTAGCGGGGGGGAGCTGTTTTTT. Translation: CASSVARTSGGELFF.

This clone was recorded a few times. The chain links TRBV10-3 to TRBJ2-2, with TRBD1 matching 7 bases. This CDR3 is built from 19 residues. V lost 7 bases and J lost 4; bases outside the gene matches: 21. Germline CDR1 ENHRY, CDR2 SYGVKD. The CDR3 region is CAINPHAFVGGRSTGELFF. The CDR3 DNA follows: TGTGCCATCAATCCCCACGCCTTTGTAGGGGGCCGAAGCACCGGGGAGCTGTTTTTT.

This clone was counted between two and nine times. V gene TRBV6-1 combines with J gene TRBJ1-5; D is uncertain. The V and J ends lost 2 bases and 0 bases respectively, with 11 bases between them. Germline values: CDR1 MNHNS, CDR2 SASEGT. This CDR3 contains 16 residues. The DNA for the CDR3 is TGTGCCAGCAGTGAATTTGGAGGAAATAGCAATCAGCCCCAGCATTTT. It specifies CASSEFGGNSNQPQHF.

Written as DNA, the CDR3 is TGTGCCAGCAGTGTCAGGGAGAACACCGGGGAGCTGTTTTTT. It yields the protein CASSVRENTGELFF. The chain has TRBV6-6 and TRBJ2-2, with D tentatively TRBD1 (5 bases). Trimming cost V 5 bases and J 1 base, with 8 bases left between them. The CDR3 loop spans 14 amino acids. Germline assignment: CDR1 MNHNY and CDR2 SVGAGI (reference sequence).

CDR3 region: CSVDFQSPDTQYF. CDR3 DNA: TGCAGCGTTGATTTTCAGTCGCCAGATACGCAGTATTTT. The chain joins TRBV29-1 to TRBJ2-3; D not certain. The CDR3 length is 13 residues. Trimming removed 3 bases from V and 4 bases from J, with 11 bases in between. Germline loops: CDR1 SQVTM, CDR2 ANQGSEA.

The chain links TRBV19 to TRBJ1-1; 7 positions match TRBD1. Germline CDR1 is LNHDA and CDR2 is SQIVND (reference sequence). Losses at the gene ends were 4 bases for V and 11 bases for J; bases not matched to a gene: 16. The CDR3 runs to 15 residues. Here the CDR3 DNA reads TGTGCCAGTAGTAGGCCGGAGGGGGCCGGTTCTGGGGCTTTCTTT. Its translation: CASSRPEGAGSGAFF.

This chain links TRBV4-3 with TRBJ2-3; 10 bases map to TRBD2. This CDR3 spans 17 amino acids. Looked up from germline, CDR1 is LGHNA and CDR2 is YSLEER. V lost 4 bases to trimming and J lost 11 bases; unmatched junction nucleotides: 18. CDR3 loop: CASSPSLAGGILIGQYF. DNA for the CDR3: TGCGCCAGCAGCCCATCCTTAGCGGGGGGAATCCTTATTGGGCAGTATTTT.

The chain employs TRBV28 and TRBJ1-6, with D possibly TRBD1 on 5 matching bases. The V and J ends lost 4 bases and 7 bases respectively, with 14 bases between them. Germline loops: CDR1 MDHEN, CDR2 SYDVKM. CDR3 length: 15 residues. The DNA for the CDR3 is TGTGCCAGCAGTTCGACAGTATTTTACAATTCACCCCTCCACTTT. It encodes CASSSTVFYNSPLHF.

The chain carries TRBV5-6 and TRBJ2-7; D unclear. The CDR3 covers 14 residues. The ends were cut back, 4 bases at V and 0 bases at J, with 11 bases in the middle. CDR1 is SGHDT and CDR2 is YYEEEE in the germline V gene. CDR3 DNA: TGTGCCAGCAGCGAGGAATTGAGCTCCTACGAGCAGTACTTC. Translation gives CASSEELSSYEQYF.

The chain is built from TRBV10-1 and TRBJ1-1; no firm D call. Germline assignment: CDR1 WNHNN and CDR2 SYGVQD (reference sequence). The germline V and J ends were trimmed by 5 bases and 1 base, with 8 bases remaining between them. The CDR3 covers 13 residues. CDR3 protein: CASSSEWNTEAFF. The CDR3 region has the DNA TGCGCCAGCAGTTCGGAGTGGAACACTGAAGCTTTCTTT.

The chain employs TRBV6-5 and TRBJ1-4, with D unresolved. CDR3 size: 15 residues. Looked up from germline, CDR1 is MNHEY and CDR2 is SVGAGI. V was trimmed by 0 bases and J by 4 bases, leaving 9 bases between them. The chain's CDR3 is CASSYSANYNEKLFF. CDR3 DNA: TGTGCCAGCAGTTACTCGGCAAACTATAATGAAAAACTGTTTTTT.

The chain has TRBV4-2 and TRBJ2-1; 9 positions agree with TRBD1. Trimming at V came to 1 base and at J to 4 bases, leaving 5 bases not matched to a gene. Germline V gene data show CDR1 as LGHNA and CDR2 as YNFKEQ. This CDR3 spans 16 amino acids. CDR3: CASSQAGTGRYNEQFF. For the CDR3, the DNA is TGTGCCAGCAGCCAAGCCGGGACAGGGCGATACAATGAGCAGTTCTTC.

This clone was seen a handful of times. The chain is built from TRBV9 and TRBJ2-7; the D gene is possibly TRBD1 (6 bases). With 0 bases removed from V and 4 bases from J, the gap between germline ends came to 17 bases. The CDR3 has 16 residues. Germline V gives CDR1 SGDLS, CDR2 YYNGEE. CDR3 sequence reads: CASSVAPRQGMYEQYF. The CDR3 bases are TGTGCCAGCAGCGTAGCCCCGCGGCAGGGGATGTACGAGCAGTACTTC.

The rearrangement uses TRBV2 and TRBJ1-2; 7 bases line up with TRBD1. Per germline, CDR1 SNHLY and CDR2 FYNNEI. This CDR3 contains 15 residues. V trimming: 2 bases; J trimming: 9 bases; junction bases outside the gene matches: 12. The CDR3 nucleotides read TGTGCCAGCAGTGAATCTATCGGACAGGTCCGGAGCTACACCTTC. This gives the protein CASSESIGQVRSYTF.

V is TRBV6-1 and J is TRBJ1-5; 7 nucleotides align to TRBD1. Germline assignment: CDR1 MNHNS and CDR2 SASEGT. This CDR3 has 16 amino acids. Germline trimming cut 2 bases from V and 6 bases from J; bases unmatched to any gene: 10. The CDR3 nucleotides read TGTGCCAGCAGTGAATTCGTGGTAGGGGGCTCTCAGCCCCAGCATTTT. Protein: CASSEFVVGGSQPQHF.

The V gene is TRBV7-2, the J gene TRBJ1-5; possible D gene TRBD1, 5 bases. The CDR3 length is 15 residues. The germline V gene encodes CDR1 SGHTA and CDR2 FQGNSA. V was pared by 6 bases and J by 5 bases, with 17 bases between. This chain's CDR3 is CASSYAPAGHQPQHF. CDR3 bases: TGTGCCAGCAGTTACGCCCCCGCGGGACATCAGCCCCAGCATTTT. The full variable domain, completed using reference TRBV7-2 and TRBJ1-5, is GAGVSQSPSNKVTEKGKDVELRCDPISGHTALYWYRQSLGQGLEFLIYFQGNSAPDKSGLPSDRFSAERTGGSVSTLTIQRTQQEDSAVYLCASSYAPAGHQPQHFGDGTRLSIL.

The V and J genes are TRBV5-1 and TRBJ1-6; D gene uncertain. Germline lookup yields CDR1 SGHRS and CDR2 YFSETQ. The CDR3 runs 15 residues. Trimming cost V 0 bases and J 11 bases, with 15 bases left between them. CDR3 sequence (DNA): TGCGCCAGCAGCTTGGATGAGGGAACGAATCCACCCCTCCACTTT. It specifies CASSLDEGTNPPLHF. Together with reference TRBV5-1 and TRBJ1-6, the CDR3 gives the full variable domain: KAGVTQTPRYLIKTRGQQVTLSCSPISGHRSVSWYQQTPGQGLQFLFEYFSETQRNKGNFPGRFSGRQFSNSRSEMNVSTLELGDSALYLCASSLDEGTNPPLHFGNGTRLTVT.

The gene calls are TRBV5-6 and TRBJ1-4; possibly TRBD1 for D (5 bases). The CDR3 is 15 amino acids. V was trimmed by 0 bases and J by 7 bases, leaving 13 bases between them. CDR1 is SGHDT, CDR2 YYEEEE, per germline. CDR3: CASSLVATGVEKLFF. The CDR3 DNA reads TGTGCCAGCAGCTTGGTGGCTACGGGGGTTGAAAAACTGTTTTTT.

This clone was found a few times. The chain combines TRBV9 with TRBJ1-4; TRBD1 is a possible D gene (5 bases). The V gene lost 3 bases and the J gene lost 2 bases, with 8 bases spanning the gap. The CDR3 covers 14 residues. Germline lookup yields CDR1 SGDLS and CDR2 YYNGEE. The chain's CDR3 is CASSAGGTNEKLFF. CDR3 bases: TGTGCCAGCAGCGCGGGGGGGACTAATGAAAAACTGTTTTTT.

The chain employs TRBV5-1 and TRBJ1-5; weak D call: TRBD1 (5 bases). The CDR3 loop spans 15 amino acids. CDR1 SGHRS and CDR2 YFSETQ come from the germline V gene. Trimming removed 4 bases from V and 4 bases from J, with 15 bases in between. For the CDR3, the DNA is TGCGCCAGCAGCCTGACTCCGGGGGGGAATCAGCCCCAGCATTTT. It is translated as CASSLTPGGNQPQHF.

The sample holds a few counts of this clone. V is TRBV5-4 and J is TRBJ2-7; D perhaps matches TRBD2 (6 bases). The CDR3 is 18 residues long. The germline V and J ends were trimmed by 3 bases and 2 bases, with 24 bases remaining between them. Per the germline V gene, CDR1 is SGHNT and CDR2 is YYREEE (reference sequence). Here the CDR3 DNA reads TGTGCCAGCAGCTCGGGACGGGGGAGCGGTCTACCTACCTACGAGCAGTACTTC. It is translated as CASSSGRGSGLPTYEQYF.

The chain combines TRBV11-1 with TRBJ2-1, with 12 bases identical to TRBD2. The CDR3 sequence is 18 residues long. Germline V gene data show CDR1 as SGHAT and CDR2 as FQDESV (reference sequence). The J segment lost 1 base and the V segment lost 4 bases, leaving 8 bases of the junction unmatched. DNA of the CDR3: TGTGCCAGCAGCTCTAGCGGGGGGGGACACGGGTCCTACAATGAGCAGTTCTTC. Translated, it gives CASSSSGGGHGSYNEQFF.

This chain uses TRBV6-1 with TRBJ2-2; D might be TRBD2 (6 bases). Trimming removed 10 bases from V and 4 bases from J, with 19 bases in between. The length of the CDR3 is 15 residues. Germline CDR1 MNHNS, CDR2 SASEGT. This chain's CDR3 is CATRSGDQVTGELFF. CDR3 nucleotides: TGTGCCACGCGCTCGGGGGACCAGGTCACCGGGGAGCTGTTTTTT.

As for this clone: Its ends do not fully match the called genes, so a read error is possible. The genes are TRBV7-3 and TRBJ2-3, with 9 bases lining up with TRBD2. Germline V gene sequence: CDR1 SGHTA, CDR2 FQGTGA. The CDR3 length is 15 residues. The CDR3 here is CAGSLRGGDADTQYF. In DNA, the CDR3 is TGTGCCGGCAGCTTACGCGGGGGGGACGCAGATACGCAGTATTTT.

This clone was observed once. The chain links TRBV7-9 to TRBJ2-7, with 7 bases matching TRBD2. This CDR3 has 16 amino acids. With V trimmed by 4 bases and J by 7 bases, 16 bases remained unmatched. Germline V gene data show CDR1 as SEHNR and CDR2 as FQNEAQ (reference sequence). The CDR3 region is CASSSASWRDYGEQYF. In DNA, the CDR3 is TGTGCCAGCAGCTCCGCCTCCTGGCGGGACTACGGGGAGCAGTACTTC.

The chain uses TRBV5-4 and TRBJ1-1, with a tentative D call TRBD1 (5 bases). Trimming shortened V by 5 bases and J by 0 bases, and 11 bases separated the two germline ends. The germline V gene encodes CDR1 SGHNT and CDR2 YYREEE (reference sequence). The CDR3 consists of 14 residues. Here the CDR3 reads CASRLTVLNTEAFF. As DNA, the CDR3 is TGTGCCAGCAGGTTGACAGTGCTGAACACTGAAGCTTTCTTT.

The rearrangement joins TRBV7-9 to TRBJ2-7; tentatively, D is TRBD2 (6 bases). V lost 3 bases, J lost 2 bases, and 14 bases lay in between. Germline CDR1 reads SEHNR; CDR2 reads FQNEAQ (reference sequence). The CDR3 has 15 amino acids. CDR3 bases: TGTGCCAGCAGCTTGTGGGGCGGGGCTACCTACGAGCAGTACTTC. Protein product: CASSLWGGATYEQYF.